Shown below are 27 T cell receptor beta chains from a single sample sequenced in a study of control samples from healthy donors and cancer patients. This table comes from immunoSEQ multiplex PCR, and its TCRdb copy is limited to in-frame clones, with some not included. The data contain roughly 50,000 clones, 85% to 95% of them seen just once; the ten biggest clones take up 3.5% to 4%. The sample comprised blood. Receptors were obtained from a man aged 25-45 years in good health.

This clone was detected only once. The V call is TRBV18, the J call TRBJ2-6, with D possibly being TRBD1 or TRBD2 (5 bases each). The CDR3 runs to 16 residues. Trimming pared 1 base from V and 0 bases from J, leaving 7 bases between. Germline lookup yields CDR1 KGHSH and CDR2 LQKENI. In nucleotides, the CDR3 is TGTGCCAGCTCACCACAGGGACGCTCTGGGGCCAACGTCCTGACTTTC. It yields the protein CASSPQGRSGANVLTF.

This chain joins TRBV7-2 and TRBJ2-3; 10 bases fit TRBD2. The CDR3 runs 18 residues. Losses at the gene ends were 1 base for V and 4 bases for J; bases not matched to a gene: 11. CDR1 and CDR2 (germline): SGHTA, FQGNSA. The CDR3 DNA is TGTGCCAGCAGCTTAGAGGGAGCGGGGGGGCGGATCCCAGATACGCAGTATTTT. Translating it yields CASSLEGAGGRIPDTQYF.

J is TRBJ1-1 and V is TRBV11-2; D may be TRBD1 (5 bases). Per the germline V gene, CDR1 is SGHAT and CDR2 is FQNNGV. The CDR3 length is 11 residues. The ends were cut back, 1 base at V and 14 bases at J, with 11 bases in the middle. The CDR3 region has the DNA TGTGCCAGCAGCTTAGGGGCAGGGAGCTTCTTT. Its translation: CASSLGAGSFF.

V is TRBV7-9 and J is TRBJ2-1, with D possibly TRBD1 on 5 matching bases. Looked up from germline, CDR1 is SEHNR and CDR2 is FQNEAQ (reference sequence). CDR3 length equals 14 residues. V lost 5 bases and J lost 7, with 15 bases in between. Here the CDR3 reads CASSDSAPWNEQFF. The CDR3 nucleotides read TGTGCCAGCAGCGACAGTGCGCCCTGGAATGAGCAGTTCTTC.

V is TRBV5-1 and J is TRBJ2-5; no definite D call. Germline V CDR1 and CDR2: SGHRS, YFSETQ. Trimming shortened V by 0 bases and J by 1 base, and 13 bases separated the two germline ends. The CDR3 runs to 16 residues. CDR3 DNA sequence: TGCGCCAGCAGCTTGGAGGTCGGGCAGGCCCAAGAGACCCAGTACTTC. Encoded protein: CASSLEVGQAQETQYF.

V is TRBV30 and J is TRBJ2-3, with a weak D call TRBD2 (5 bases). Germline CDR1 is GTSNPN and CDR2 is SVGIG (reference sequence). Trimming removed 4 bases at V and 1 base at J, with 12 bases between. The CDR3 extends over 14 amino acids. As DNA, the CDR3 is TGTGCCTGGAATAGATTAGCGCGCACAGATACGCAGTATTTT. This encodes CAWNRLARTDTQYF.

The V gene is TRBV3-1 (or the pseudogene TRBV3-2), the J gene TRBJ1-1; 10 bases are a match to TRBD1. The junction had 4 bases not matched to a gene; V was cut back by 5 bases and J by 7 bases. This CDR3 comprises 13 residues. Germline CDR1 LGHDT, CDR2 YNNKEL (reference sequence). The CDR3 loop reads CASSYGTGDEAFF. The DNA for the CDR3 is TGTGCCAGCAGCTACGGGACAGGGGATGAAGCTTTCTTT.

CDR3 sequence reads: CAISEVIWAQSQPQHF. As DNA, the CDR3 is TGTGCCATCAGTGAGGTGATTTGGGCACAGAGCCAGCCCCAGCATTTT. The chain combines TRBV10-3 with TRBJ1-5; no firm D call. Germline V lookup: CDR1 ENHRY, CDR2 SYGVKD. Trimming removed 2 bases at V and 7 bases at J, with 18 bases between. The CDR3 has 16 amino acids.

The chain joins TRBV7-3 to TRBJ1-2, with D possibly TRBD1 on 6 matching bases. The ends were cut back, 1 base at V and 5 bases at J, with 14 bases in the middle. CDR1 and CDR2 from the germline V gene are SGHTA and FQGTGA. The CDR3 runs to 15 residues. The CDR3 loop is CASSLIGGAEYGYTF. The CDR3 bases are TGTGCCAGCAGCTTAATAGGGGGGGCCGAATATGGCTACACCTTC. Full variable domain (outside the CDR3, taken from reference TRBV7-3 and TRBJ1-2): GAGVSQTPSNKVTEKGKYVELRCDPISGHTALYWYRQSLGQGPEFLIYFQGTGAADDSGLPNDRFFAVRPEGSVSTLKIQRTERGDSAVYLCASSLIGGAEYGYTFGSGTRLTVV.

This clone was seen once. The genes are TRBV5-4 and TRBJ1-6; tentatively, D is TRBD1 (5 bases). Per the germline V gene, CDR1 is SGHNT and CDR2 is YYREEE (reference sequence). Trimming shortened V by 2 bases and J by 10 bases, and 10 bases separated the two germline ends. This CDR3 spans 13 amino acids. CDR3 bases: TGTGCCAGCAGCTTCCCAGGGATCTCACCCCTCCACTTT. This sequence encodes CASSFPGISPLHF.

The chain has TRBV15 and TRBJ2-7; the D gene is possibly TRBD1 (5 bases). Germline V gene data show CDR1 as LNHNV and CDR2 as YYDKDF (reference sequence). With 0 bases removed from V and 2 bases from J, the gap between germline ends came to 32 bases. This CDR3 spans 22 amino acids. This CDR3 reads CATSRDAPFLGGRQMTTYEQYF. CDR3 DNA sequence: TGTGCCACCAGCAGAGATGCTCCGTTTCTCGGTGGACGACAGATGACCACCTACGAGCAGTACTTC.

Note on this clone: One junction end disagrees with the germline gene, perhaps due to a read error. The chain is built from TRBV9 and TRBJ2-1, with 7 bases aligning to TRBD2. Germline V CDR1 and CDR2: SGDLS, YYNGEE. The CDR3 length is 14 residues. This CDR3 reads CASSPGEGYIEQFF. The CDR3 coding sequence is TGTGCCAGCAGCCCCGGGGAGGGCTACATTGAGCAGTTCTTC.

The chain combines TRBV7-9 with TRBJ1-4; 11 positions match TRBD1. The ends lost 5 bases at V and 3 bases at J; junction bases unmatched: 11. CDR1 and CDR2 (germline): SEHNR, FQNEAQ (reference sequence). CDR3 length equals 18 residues. The CDR3 sequence: CASSVGTGGITANEKLFF. DNA of the CDR3: TGTGCCAGCAGCGTCGGGACAGGGGGAATCACGGCTAATGAAAAACTGTTTTTT.

The rearrangement uses TRBV6-1 and TRBJ2-1, with D possibly TRBD2 on 6 matching bases. V lost 4 bases, J lost 8 bases, and 30 bases lay in between. In germline, CDR1 is MNHNS, CDR2 SASEGT. The CDR3 is 19 amino acids. CDR3 DNA sequence: TGTGCCAGCAGTGTATCCGGGACTGGAGTATTCCCGGAATATGATGAGCAGTTCTTC. Protein: CASSVSGTGVFPEYDEQFF.

The rearrangement uses TRBV6-6 and TRBJ2-1; no reliable D call. Germline V lookup: CDR1 MNHNY, CDR2 SVGAGI (reference sequence). CDR3 length equals 15 residues. The ends were cut back, 6 bases at V and 5 bases at J, with 17 bases in the middle. Written as DNA, the CDR3 is TGTGCCAGCAGCGCCGAATGGTTCCAAAACAATGAGCAGTTCTTC. This encodes CASSAEWFQNNEQFF.

The V gene is TRBV28, the J gene TRBJ1-1; no reliable D call. The CDR3 has 11 residues. Trimming left V 6 bases short and J 14 bases short, with 16 bases between. Germline V gives CDR1 MDHEN, CDR2 SYDVKM. CDR3 bases: TGTGCCAGCAGCGAAAAATCAGCGAGGTTCTTT. As protein: CASSEKSARFF. Full variable domain (rest looked up from reference TRBV28 and TRBJ1-1): DVKVTQSSRYLVKRTGEKVFLECVQDMDHENMFWYRQDPGLGLRLIYFSYDVKMKEKGDIPEGYSVSREKKERFSLILESASTNQTSMYLCASSEKSARFFGQGTRLTVV.

This clone has more than one count but fewer than ten. This sequence joins TRBV9 and TRBJ2-7; no clear D gene. The CDR3 has 13 amino acids. The germline V gene has CDR1 SGDLS and CDR2 YYNGEE. V gave up 4 bases and J gave up 0 bases, with 8 bases separating them. The CDR3 sequence is CASSTGRSYEQYF. DNA of the CDR3: TGTGCCAGCAGCACCGGACGCTCCTACGAGCAGTACTTC. Combining the CDR3 with reference TRBV9 and TRBJ2-7 gives the whole variable domain DSGVTQTPKHLITATGQRVTLRCSPRSGDLSVYWYQQSLDQGLQFLIQYYNGEERAKGNILERFSAQQFPDLHSELNLSSLELGDSALYFCASSTGRSYEQYFGPGTRLTVT.

The chain has TRBV24-1 and TRBJ2-7; D may be TRBD2 (5 bases). This CDR3 spans 12 amino acids. From germline, CDR1 is KGHDR and CDR2 SFDVKD. The germline V and J ends were trimmed by 7 bases and 4 bases, with 10 bases remaining between them. The CDR3, as DNA: TGTGCCACCAGGCCGGGGAGTTACGAGCAGTACTTC. Translated: CATRPGSYEQYF.

The gene calls are TRBV27 and TRBJ2-1; TRBD2 agrees at 8 bases. The CDR3 covers 14 residues. The V gene end was trimmed by 7 bases and the J gene end by 4 bases; junction bases not matched to a gene: 6. The germline V gene encodes CDR1 MNHEY and CDR2 SMNVEV (reference sequence). CDR3 sequence (DNA): TGTGCCAGCACCGGGACTAGTCGGTACAATGAGCAGTTCTTC. It is translated as CASTGTSRYNEQFF.

This chain uses TRBV19 with TRBJ2-2; TRBD1 might be the D (6 bases). The CDR3 extends over 15 amino acids. Looked up from germline, CDR1 is LNHDA and CDR2 is SQIVND (reference sequence). Trimming pared 3 bases from V and 1 base from J, leaving 9 bases between. The DNA for the CDR3 is TGTGCCAGTAGTATTGTGGGACAGAACACCGGGGAGCTGTTTTTT. Protein sequence: CASSIVGQNTGELFF.

The V gene is TRBV5-6, the J gene TRBJ1-5; tentatively, D is TRBD1 (5 bases). The CDR3 has 14 amino acids. Trimming removed 0 bases at V and 4 bases at J, with 8 bases between. Germline V gives CDR1 SGHDT, CDR2 YYEEEE. Here the CDR3 reads CASSLGQNNQPQHF. DNA of the CDR3: TGTGCCAGCAGCTTGGGACAGAATAATCAGCCCCAGCATTTT.

The chain links TRBV7-9 to TRBJ1-6, with D maybe TRBD1 (6 bases). V was clipped by 5 bases and J by 7 bases, with 15 bases between them. The V gene's germline CDR1 is SEHNR and CDR2 FQNEAQ (reference sequence). The CDR3 loop spans 15 amino acids. In DNA form, the CDR3 reads TGTGCCAGCAGCCCGGCGGGACATTTAAATTCACCCCTCCACTTT. It specifies CASSPAGHLNSPLHF.

The chain joins TRBV5-1 to TRBJ2-2, with 9 bases identical to TRBD1. Germline assignment: CDR1 SGHRS and CDR2 YFSETQ. The CDR3 spans 17 residues. V shed 2 bases and J 4 bases; nucleotides not matched to a gene: 9. The CDR3 here is CASSFGVQGAGTGELFF. CDR3 bases: TGCGCCAGCAGCTTTGGCGTACAGGGGGCTGGCACCGGGGAGCTGTTTTTT.

CDR3 bases: TGTGCCATCAGTGAGTCGTCGGTCAGGCCTAACTATGGCTACACCTTC. Amino acids: CAISESSVRPNYGYTF. The chain combines TRBV10-3 with TRBJ1-2; D uncertain. Germline V gene sequence: CDR1 ENHRY, CDR2 SYGVKD. The CDR3 totals 16 residues. Trimming left V 0 bases short and J 0 bases short, with 11 bases between.

This clone has a single count. V usage is TRBV11-2 and J usage is TRBJ2-1, with 9 bases matching TRBD1. Germline lookup yields CDR1 SGHAT and CDR2 FQNNGV. The CDR3 loop spans 16 amino acids. J was trimmed by 6 bases and V by 4 bases; bases with no gene match: 10. The CDR3 nucleotides read TGTGCCAGCAGCTCCTGGGGACAGGGCGGCTCCAATGAGCAGTTCTTC. Translated: CASSSWGQGGSNEQFF.

V usage is TRBV7-3 and J usage is TRBJ1-1; TRBD1 matches 7 bases. The germline CDR1 and CDR2 sequences are SGHTA and FQGTGA. The CDR3 consists of 15 residues. V shed 1 base, J shed 1 base, and the junction held 3 bases outside the gene matches. CDR3 protein: CASSLNGQANTEAFF. The CDR3 bases are TGTGCCAGCAGCTTAAATGGACAGGCGAACACTGAAGCTTTCTTT.

The sample holds one count of this clone. In DNA form, the CDR3 reads TGCAGCGTTTCGCAGTATAGTCAGGGTAATGAGCAGTTCTTC. It codes for CSVSQYSQGNEQFF. The V and J genes are TRBV29-1 and TRBJ2-1; a possible D gene is TRBD1 (5 bases). This CDR3 is built from 14 residues. CDR1 SQVTM and CDR2 ANQGSEA come from the germline V gene. Trimming cost V 5 bases and J 7 bases, with 18 bases left between them.